These 27 T cell receptor beta chains came from one sample sequenced in a study of T cells after yellow fever vaccination (dated by TCRdb to about 2019). According to the study, the label for this sample's treatment or condition signals: live attenuated yellow fever vaccine strain. Library preparation employed 5' RACE. The sample was run on an Illumina NovaSeq 6000. TCRdb reprocessed the public reads (quality trimming at Q25 with fastp, clone calling with MiXCR) and kept in-frame beta chains. Identical CDR3 protein sequences are pooled into one entry, listed with their most common genes and DNA. Counted in this sample were hundreds of thousands of distinct CDR3 sequences; roughly 5.2% of them appeared once. Clones ranked in the top ten supply roughly 3.4% of the sample. The specimen comprised CD4+ T cells sorted from PBMCs, sampled on the day of the yellow fever booster vaccination. These receptors all come from a man younger than 30 who received the YFV17D yellow fever vaccine.

This clonotype showed up just a few times. DNA for the CDR3: TGCAGTGCCAGGAGCGGGGGGCCCTACAATGAGCAGTTCTTC. Its protein is CSARSGGPYNEQFF. The chain employs TRBV20-1 and TRBJ2-1; TRBD2 agrees at 9 bases. Germline CDR1 DFQATT, CDR2 SNEGSKA (reference sequence). After removal of 6 bases from V and 2 bases from J, the junction contained 5 bases not matched to a gene. The CDR3 totals 14 residues.

This chain joins TRBV7-2 and TRBJ1-6; possibly TRBD1 for D (5 bases). The germline CDR1 and CDR2 sequences are SGHTA and FQGNSA. V gave up 3 bases and J gave up 10 bases, with 16 bases separating them. The CDR3 spans 15 residues. The CDR3 here is CASSFIRDRYSPLHF. Here the CDR3 DNA reads TGTGCCAGCAGCTTTATCCGGGACCGGTACTCACCCCTCCACTTT.

This clonotype was detected only a few times. V is TRBV20-1 and J is TRBJ1-5, with D possibly matching TRBD1 (5 bases). The CDR3 is made up of 14 amino acids. Trimming removed 3 bases at V and 3 bases at J, with 12 bases between. Per germline, CDR1 DFQATT and CDR2 SNEGSKA (reference sequence). CDR3 sequence: CSASSAGLNQPQHF. For the CDR3, the DNA is TGCAGTGCTAGTTCCGCAGGGCTCAATCAGCCCCAGCATTTT.

This rearrangement joins TRBV12-3 or TRBV12-4 to TRBJ2-3; 8 bases are a match to TRBD2. With 6 bases clipped from V and 0 bases from J, the junction kept 8 bases outside the gene matches. The length of the CDR3 is 16 residues. The CDR3 here is CASRLTLAESTDTQYF. The CDR3 bases are TGTGCCAGCAGACTGACACTAGCGGAAAGCACAGATACGCAGTATTTT.

V is TRBV7-3 and J is TRBJ1-6, with a possible D match to TRBD1 (5 bases). Germline CDR1 and CDR2: SGHTA and FQGTGA. CDR3 length: 13 amino acids. V was shortened by 2 bases and J by 8 bases, with 7 bases between the two germline ends. The CDR3 is CASSLWGDSPLHF. The CDR3, as DNA: TGTGCCAGCAGCTTATGGGGCGATTCACCCCTCCACTTT.

The sample holds a few counts of this clonotype. This rearrangement joins TRBV12-3 or TRBV12-4 to TRBJ1-3, with D possibly TRBD1 on 6 matching bases. The V gene lost 6 bases and the J gene lost 4 bases, with 13 bases spanning the gap. The CDR3 sequence is 14 residues long. CDR3 nucleotides: TGTGCCAGCAGCCAGAGGGACACCGGAAACACCATATATTTT. As protein: CASSQRDTGNTIYF.

The chain uses TRBV15 and TRBJ1-2; D remains ambiguous. Trimming took off 0 bases at V and 2 bases at J, with 7 bases between the two ends. Germline CDR1 is LNHNV and CDR2 is YYDKDF (reference sequence). The CDR3 has 14 residues. CDR3 DNA sequence: TGTGCCACCAGCAGAGATCGCGGGAACTATGGCTACACCTTC. Protein product: CATSRDRGNYGYTF.

This clonotype was detected a few times. The V gene is TRBV6-1, the J gene TRBJ2-7, with no clear D. This CDR3 has 13 amino acids. V was cut by 2 bases and J by 2 bases, with 7 bases left in between. Germline CDR1 MNHNS, CDR2 SASEGT. The CDR3 region is CASSEMHPYEQYF. The CDR3 DNA reads as TGTGCCAGCAGTGAAATGCACCCCTACGAGCAGTACTTC.

The sample holds many counts of this clonotype. This sequence joins TRBV7-3 and TRBJ2-1; 13 bases map to TRBD2. The CDR3 totals 14 residues. Trimming took 5 bases from V and 5 from J; bases not matched to a gene: 0. The germline V gene encodes CDR1 SGHTA and CDR2 FQGTGA. The CDR3 DNA sequence: TGTGCCAGCAGCGGACTAGCGGGGGACAATGAGCAGTTCTTC. Residues: CASSGLAGDNEQFF.

This clonotype was found many times. One end of the junction varies from germline; a read error may be responsible. This sequence joins TRBV5-1 and TRBJ2-5; 9 bases align to TRBD1. This CDR3 comprises 13 residues. The germline V gene encodes CDR1 SGHRS and CDR2 YFSETQ. CDR3 DNA: TGTGCCAGCAGCTCGGGACAGGGAGAGACCCAGTACTTC. Amino acid sequence: CASSSGQGETQYF.

The chain employs TRBV29-1 and TRBJ1-2; 9 nucleotides match TRBD1. The CDR3 consists of 16 residues. CDR1 and CDR2 (germline): SQVTM, ANQGSEA. V trimming: 1 base; J trimming: 4 bases; junction bases outside the gene matches: 10. CDR3 sequence (DNA): TGCAGCGTTGAAGGTGCTGCGGACAGGGGTTCCTATGGCTACACCTTC. Translation gives CSVEGAADRGSYGYTF.

The rearrangement links TRBV10-2 to TRBJ2-3; no clear D gene. There are 14 residues in the CDR3. V lost 0 bases, J lost 4 bases, and 8 bases lay in between. Germline CDR1 and CDR2: WSHSY and SAAADI. CDR3 in DNA: TGCGCCAGCAGTGAGTCGGGCGCTCCAGATACGCAGTATTTT. This sequence encodes CASSESGAPDTQYF.

There are a few counts of this clonotype. The chain combines TRBV6-5 with TRBJ2-3; 7 bases align to TRBD2. The CDR3 is 15 amino acids. The trim removed 7 bases at V and 2 bases at J, leaving 9 bases unmatched. Germline V gene data show CDR1 as MNHEY and CDR2 as SVGAGI. In DNA form, the CDR3 reads TGTGCCAGCACCCGGGTGGGGGGGGTCACAGATACGCAGTATTTT. As protein: CASTRVGGVTDTQYF.

At least ten counts were recorded for this clonotype. This chain uses TRBV7-8 with TRBJ2-3, with D perhaps assigned TRBD1 or TRBD2 (5 bases each). The CDR3 extends over 16 amino acids. V lost 0 bases and J 1 base, leaving 11 bases between the germline ends. Looked up from germline, CDR1 is SGHVS and CDR2 is FQNEAQ. CDR3 sequence (DNA): TGTGCCAGCAGCTTAGCGGGCCAGGGACGCACAGATACGCAGTATTTT. Translation gives CASSLAGQGRTDTQYF.

This clonotype was picked up a small number of times. The chain recombines TRBV5-1 with TRBJ2-7; 10 bases are shared with TRBD1. The length of the CDR3 is 15 residues. V shed 4 bases, J shed 4 bases, and the junction held 8 bases outside the gene matches. Germline V gene lookup returns CDR1 SGHRS and CDR2 YFSETQ. CDR3 bases: TGCGCCAGCAGCCAACCCGACAGGGGGCGATACGAGCAGTACGTC. This codes for CASSQPDRGRYEQYV.

This clonotype appeared a few times. The chain carries TRBV28 and TRBJ2-5, with 12 bases that match TRBD2. This CDR3 region has 15 residues. Trimming removed 6 bases from V and 7 bases from J; junction bases left unmatched: 9. Germline CDR1 MDHEN, CDR2 SYDVKM. DNA of the CDR3: TGTGCCAGCAGCACGACTAGCGGGGGTGTGGGGACCCAGTACTTC. Amino acids: CASSTTSGGVGTQYF.

A few counts support this clonotype. The genes are TRBV5-1 and TRBJ2-3, with D possibly being TRBD1 (5 bases). The V gene lost 7 bases and the J gene lost 7 bases, with 16 bases spanning the gap. Germline V gene lookup returns CDR1 SGHRS and CDR2 YFSETQ. The CDR3 is 13 amino acids. The CDR3 DNA reads as TGCGCCAGCGGGGCGGATATGGCAAATACGCAGTATTTT. Translating gives CASGADMANTQYF.

The J gene is TRBJ2-1, the V gene TRBV7-9; D call uncertain. Germline V CDR1 and CDR2: SEHNR, FQNEAQ (reference sequence). Trimming shortened V by 6 bases and J by 6 bases, and 9 bases separated the two germline ends. The CDR3 covers 12 residues. The CDR3 loop reads CASRPGFNEQFF. CDR3 nucleotides: TGTGCCAGCAGGCCGGGCTTCAATGAGCAGTTCTTC. The full variable domain, rest sourced from reference TRBV7-9 and TRBJ2-1, is DTGVSQNPRHKITKRGQNVTFRCDPISEHNRLYWYRQTLGQGPEFLTYFQNEAQLEKSRLLSDRFSAERPKGSFSTLEIQRTEQGDSAMYLCASRPGFNEQFFGPGTRLTVL.

This clonotype was recorded a few times. The chain employs TRBV5-1 and TRBJ1-2, with D maybe TRBD1 (5 bases). Germline CDR1 SGHRS, CDR2 YFSETQ. The CDR3 is made up of 15 amino acids. The V gene lost 1 base and the J gene lost 6 bases, with 16 bases spanning the gap. CDR3 coding DNA: TGCGCCAGCAGCTTGTCGATGACAGCCAGGGATGGCTACACCTTC. Residues: CASSLSMTARDGYTF.

This clonotype has ten or more counts. The chain recombines TRBV4-2 with TRBJ2-5; TRBD2 aligns across 12 bases. The CDR3 consists of 17 residues. The V segment lost 1 base and the J segment 2 bases; nucleotides outside the gene matches: 5. CDR1 and CDR2 (germline): LGHNA, YNFKEQ. CDR3 sequence reads: CASSQGRGLAGQETQYF. In DNA form, the CDR3 reads TGTGCCAGCAGCCAAGGGCGAGGACTAGCGGGGCAAGAGACCCAGTACTTC.

The chain employs TRBV11-2 and TRBJ1-5, with TRBD1 matching over 12 bases. This CDR3 spans 15 amino acids. Germline V gene lookup returns CDR1 SGHAT and CDR2 FQNNGV. After removal of 5 bases from V and 5 bases from J, the junction contained 4 bases not matched to a gene. CDR3 coding DNA: TGTGCCAGCAGCCCCGGGACAGGGGGCCATCAGCCCCAGCATTTT. It encodes CASSPGTGGHQPQHF.

This clonotype was observed many times. The chain couples TRBV7-2 to TRBJ1-2; D gene ambiguous. The ends were cut back, 3 bases at V and 8 bases at J, with 10 bases in the middle. Germline CDR1 SGHTA, CDR2 FQGNSA. The CDR3 length is 12 residues. The CDR3 is CASSLNREGYTF. The CDR3 DNA sequence: TGTGCCAGCAGCTTGAACCGGGAAGGCTACACCTTC. The whole variable domain, filled in from reference TRBV7-2 and TRBJ1-2, reads GAGVSQSPSNKVTEKGKDVELRCDPISGHTALYWYRQSLGQGLEFLIYFQGNSAPDKSGLPSDRFSAERTGGSVSTLTIQRTQQEDSAVYLCASSLNREGYTFGSGTRLTVV.

This clonotype was counted between two and nine times. V and J are TRBV14 and TRBJ2-4; possibly TRBD1 or TRBD2 for D (5 bases each). The germline V gene has CDR1 SGHDN and CDR2 FVKESK. CDR3 length: 16 amino acids. The V gene lost 4 bases and the J gene lost 1 base, with 14 bases spanning the gap. CDR3 region: CASSRVGGRAKNIQYF. CDR3 sequence (DNA): TGTGCCAGCAGCCGCGTTGGGGGAAGGGCCAAAAACATTCAGTACTTC.

This clonotype was observed a handful of times. This rearrangement joins TRBV12-3 or TRBV12-4 to TRBJ2-1, with TRBD1 identical over 9 bases. J was trimmed by 6 bases and V by 1 base; bases with no gene match: 4. CDR3 length equals 15 residues. The CDR3 DNA reads TGTGCCAGCAGTTTAGACAGGGGGCCAGTCAATGAGCAGTTCTTC. It yields the protein CASSLDRGPVNEQFF.

At least ten counts were recorded for this clonotype. The rearrangement joins TRBV30 to TRBJ2-7; 10 positions match TRBD2. CDR3 length equals 14 residues. Trimming took 2 bases from V and 2 from J; bases not matched to a gene: 3. The germline CDR1 and CDR2 sequences are GTSNPN and SVGIG (reference sequence). For the CDR3, the DNA is TGTGCCTGGAGTACGAGCGGGGGGGCCTACGAGCAGTACTTC. Residues: CAWSTSGGAYEQYF.

In its sample, this clonotype was seen a few times. The V and J genes are TRBV4-1 and TRBJ2-1; D gene unclear. The CDR3 consists of 12 residues. With 2 bases removed from V and 6 bases from J, the gap between germline ends came to 5 bases. The germline CDR1 and CDR2 sequences are MGHRA and YSYEKL. The chain's CDR3 is CASSQPRNEQFF. CDR3 coding DNA: TGCGCCAGCAGCCAACCCCGCAATGAGCAGTTCTTC.

The rearrangement links TRBV11-2 to TRBJ2-5, with 13 nucleotides matching TRBD2. V lost 4 bases, J lost 4 bases, and 6 bases stayed unmatched. The CDR3 loop spans 16 amino acids. Germline CDR1 is SGHAT and CDR2 is FQNNGV. The CDR3 bases are TGTGCCAGCAGCTCCCGAGGACTAGCGGGGGCAGAGACCCAGTACTTC. Its translation is CASSSRGLAGAETQYF.